This is a list of T cell receptor beta chains from one sample in a study of T cells in localized non-small cell lung cancer. Assay: immunoSEQ multiplex PCR; the TCRdb copy retains only in-frame clones and omits some. The sample yields 10,000 to 15,000 clones, about 82% seen once. Source: peripheral blood, taken before any cancer treatment. These receptor sequences come from a male donor older than 55 with stage III lung adenocarcinoma. Each CDR3 is given without its conserved first and last residue.

J gene,V gene,CDR3 protein
TRBJ1-4,TRBV6-1,ASSDRGSFEKLF
TRBJ1-1,TRBV6-5,ASSYSNRVNTEAF
TRBJ2-7,TRBV4-1,ASSQDDRGLYEQY
TRBJ2-5,TRBV5-1,ASSKLAGNQETQY
TRBJ2-1,TRBV6-5,ASSASWGSYNEQF
TRBJ2-5,TRBV7-9,ASSPTGSGGGTQY
TRBJ1-5,TRBV4-2,ASSQGGKSQPQH
TRBJ1-1,TRBV11-3,ASSLDRNTEAF
TRBJ1-5,TRBV6-5,ASSPDQQSQPQH
TRBJ2-5,TRBV7-2,ASSPIPEQGETQY
TRBJ2-3,TRBV7-9,ASREKSGGTQY
TRBJ2-6,TRBV29-1,SVGVGQSSGANVLT
TRBJ1-6,TRBV5-4,ASSQAEIRSYNSPLH
TRBJ2-3,TRBV5-1,ASSLVGGISTDTQY
TRBJ2-3,TRBV6-6,ASSYWRGGGADTQY
TRBJ1-3,TRBV4-2,ASSLRPGGARTSGNTIY
TRBJ1-1,TRBV7-8,ASSPQGGSTEAF
TRBJ1-2,TRBV1,TSGHVCAKTYGYT
TRBJ1-2,TRBV29-1,SVSGFSTGYT
TRBJ2-5,TRBV5-4,ASSLAQGRLGETQY
TRBJ1-1,TRBV11-2,ASGRLGANTEAF
TRBJ1-1,TRBV27,ASSLGGAVGTEAF
TRBJ1-2,TRBV7-2,ASSLAATGLYGYT
TRBJ2-5,TRBV2,ASASFKGRDQY
TRBJ2-1,TRBV19,ASSSRGSGRSGKPIEQF
TRBJ2-1,TRBV25-1,ASSEASYNEQF
TRBJ1-2,TRBV19,ASSIFGQGVYGYT
TRBJ2-7,TRBV12-2,ASRVYEQY
TRBJ2-3,TRBV7-9,ASSSILAGDPDTQY
TRBJ1-1,TRBV6-5,ASSTSGSGTEAF
TRBJ2-3,TRBV14,ASSQDLGPTDTQY
TRBJ1-1,TRBV25-1,ASSQKGGGGYTEAF
TRBJ1-2,TRBV7-2,ASSPGAYGYT
TRBJ2-5,TRBV19,ASSIGGAGETQY
TRBJ1-1,TRBV5-6,ASSLGFGNTEAF
TRBJ1-1,TRBV27,ASSSPGQGLNTEAF
TRBJ2-1,TRBV25-1,ASSDWTSGGAGNEQF
TRBJ1-1,TRBV20-1,SARWEPEAF
TRBJ2-1,TRBV9,ASSVAWRGGPNEQF
TRBJ1-1,TRBV6-1,ASSEKQRGGTEAF
TRBJ2-7,TRBV25-1,ASSLEPGAHEQY
TRBJ1-5,TRBV10-3,ATGTGVNSNQPQH
TRBJ1-2,TRBV5-1,ASSLSRTGYGYT
TRBJ2-7,TRBV11-2,ASSPGSLLSYEQY
TRBJ2-3,TRBV6-4,ASSARGDSDTQY
TRBJ2-3,TRBV5-1,ASSLIMGRRDTQY
TRBJ2-1,TRBV7-6,ASSLRPGTSGIKGDEQF
TRBJ1-3,TRBV5-1,ASSETGTATGNTIY
TRBJ2-7,TRBV4-1,ASSLGVLVEQY
TRBJ1-2,TRBV6-1,ASRPGTGGSGYT
TRBJ2-7,TRBV6-1,ASSVDRGDYEQY